One TCR beta chain is described in this entry. Conversion of TCR transcripts into cDNA relied on 5'RACE template switching, which added a universal primer site and UMIs. TCRdb independently ran MiXCR on the 5' RACE reads; one entry per CDR3 protein. Of about 400,000 distinct CDR3 sequences listed, approximately 10% are singletons. This entry comes from a study of T cells after yellow fever vaccination. The input for sequencing was PBMCs, taken on the day of the first yellow fever vaccination. The sequence was obtained from a man younger than 30 who received the YFV17D yellow fever vaccine.

In DNA form, the CDR3 reads TGTGCCAGCAGCCCCATATGGGCGGGTCCTTTTTCACCCCTCCACTTT. Translation: CASSPIWAGPFSPLHF. The chain uses TRBV12-3 or TRBV12-4 and TRBJ1-6, with unresolved D. The V gene lost 6 bases and the J gene lost 9 bases, with 21 bases spanning the gap. The CDR3 consists of 16 residues.